The clone carrying this T cell receptor (beta chain) was seen repeatedly, ten times or more. Its antigen is undetermined. This beta chain is an unintended read in a library built for alpha chains; its size means little. This entry comes from a study of spatial heterogeneity in lung cancer. MiXCR was run by TCRdb on the 5' RACE reads, yielding one entry per CDR3 protein. Among around 7,800 distinct CDR3 sequences listed, approximately 8.2% were seen once. Germline assignment: CDR1 SNHLY and CDR2 FYNNEI. V shed 8 bases and J 9 bases; nucleotides not matched to a gene: 9. This CDR3 contains 15 residues. Study findings and constraints: The study found that expanded intratumoral alpha and beta TCR counts tracked tumor mutation counts.

Noted time point: sample taken at primary tumor resection. The donor population consisted of over 55 patients with untreated, early-stage non-small cell lung cancer. Tumor, nontumor lung or frozen PBMC supplied whole RNA that was sequenced unsorted. The sequence was obtained from a male donor with early-stage non-small cell lung cancer. The chain is built from TRBV2 and TRBJ2-1; 14 positions match TRBD2. Sequenced here: lung tumor tissue, sampled at surgery. DNA of the CDR3: TGTGCCAGCGATGGACTAGCGGGAGGTAGGGGTGAGCAGTTCTTC. The encoded protein is CASDGLAGGRGEQFF.